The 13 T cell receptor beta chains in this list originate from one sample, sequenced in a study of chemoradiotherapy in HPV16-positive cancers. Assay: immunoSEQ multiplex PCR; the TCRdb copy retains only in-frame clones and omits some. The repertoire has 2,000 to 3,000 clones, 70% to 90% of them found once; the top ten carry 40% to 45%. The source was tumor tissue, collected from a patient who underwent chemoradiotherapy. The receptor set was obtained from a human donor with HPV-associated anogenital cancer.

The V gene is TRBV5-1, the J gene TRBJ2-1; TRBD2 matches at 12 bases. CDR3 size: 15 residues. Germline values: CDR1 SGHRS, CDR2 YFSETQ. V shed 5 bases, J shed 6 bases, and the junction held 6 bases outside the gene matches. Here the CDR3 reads CASSFLAGGFNEQFF. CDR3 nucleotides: TGCGCCAGCAGTTTTCTAGCGGGAGGGTTCAATGAGCAGTTCTTC.

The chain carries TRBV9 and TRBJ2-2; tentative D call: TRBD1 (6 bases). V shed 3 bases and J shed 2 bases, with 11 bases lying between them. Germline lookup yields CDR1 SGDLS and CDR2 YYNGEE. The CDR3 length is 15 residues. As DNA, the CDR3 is TGTGCCAGCAGCGCGGTAGGGGGAAACACCGGGGAGCTGTTTTTT. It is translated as CASSAVGGNTGELFF.

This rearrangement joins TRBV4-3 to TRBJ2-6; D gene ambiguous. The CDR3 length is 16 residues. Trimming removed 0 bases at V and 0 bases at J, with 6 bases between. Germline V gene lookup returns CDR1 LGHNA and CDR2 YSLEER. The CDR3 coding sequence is TGCGCCAGCAGCCAAGACTCCAACTCTGGGGCCAACGTCCTGACTTTC. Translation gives CASSQDSNSGANVLTF.

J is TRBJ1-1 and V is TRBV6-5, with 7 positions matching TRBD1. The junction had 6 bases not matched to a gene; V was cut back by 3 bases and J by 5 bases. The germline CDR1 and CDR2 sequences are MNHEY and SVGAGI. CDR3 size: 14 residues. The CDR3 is CASSYTGERTEAFF. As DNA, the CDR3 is TGTGCCAGCAGTTATACAGGGGAAAGAACTGAAGCTTTCTTT.

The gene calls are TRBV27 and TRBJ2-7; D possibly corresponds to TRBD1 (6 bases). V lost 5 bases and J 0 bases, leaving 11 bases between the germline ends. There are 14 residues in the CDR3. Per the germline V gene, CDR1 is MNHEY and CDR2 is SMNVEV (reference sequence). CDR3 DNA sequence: TGTGCCAGCAGTCTCTACAGGGACTCCTACGAGCAGTACTTC. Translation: CASSLYRDSYEQYF.

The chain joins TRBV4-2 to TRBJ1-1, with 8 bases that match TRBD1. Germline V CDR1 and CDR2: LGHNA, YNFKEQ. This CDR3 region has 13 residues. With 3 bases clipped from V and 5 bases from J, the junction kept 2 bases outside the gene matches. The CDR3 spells CASSQTGVTEAFF. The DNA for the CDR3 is TGTGCCAGCAGCCAGACAGGGGTAACTGAAGCTTTCTTT.

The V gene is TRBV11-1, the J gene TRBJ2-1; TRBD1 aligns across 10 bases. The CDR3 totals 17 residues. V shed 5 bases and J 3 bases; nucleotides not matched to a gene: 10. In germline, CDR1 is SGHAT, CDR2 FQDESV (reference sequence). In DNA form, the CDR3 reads TGTGCCAGCAGCGGCCGGGACAGGGGACCCTTCTACAATGAGCAGTTCTTC. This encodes CASSGRDRGPFYNEQFF.

CDR3 sequence: CASSLGVLTDTQYF. Written as DNA, the CDR3 is TGTGCCAGCAGCTTAGGGGTGCTCACAGATACGCAGTATTTT. The rearrangement uses TRBV7-2 and TRBJ2-3, with unresolved D. This CDR3 region has 14 residues. Trimming removed 1 base at V and 2 bases at J, with 7 bases between. Germline assignment: CDR1 SGHTA and CDR2 FQGNSA.

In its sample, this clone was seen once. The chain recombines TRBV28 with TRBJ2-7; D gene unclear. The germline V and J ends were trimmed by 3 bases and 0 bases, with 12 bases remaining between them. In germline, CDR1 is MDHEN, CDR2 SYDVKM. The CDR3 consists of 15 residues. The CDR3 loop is CASSFNLHTSYEQYF. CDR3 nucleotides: TGTGCCAGCAGTTTTAATCTGCACACCTCCTACGAGCAGTACTTC.

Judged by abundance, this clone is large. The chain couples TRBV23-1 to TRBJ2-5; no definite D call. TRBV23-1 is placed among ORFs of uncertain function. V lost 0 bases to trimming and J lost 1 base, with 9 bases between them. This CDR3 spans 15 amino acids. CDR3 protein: CASSQSRRIQETQYF. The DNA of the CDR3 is TGCGCCAGCAGTCAATCGAGACGGATCCAAGAGACCCAGTACTTC.

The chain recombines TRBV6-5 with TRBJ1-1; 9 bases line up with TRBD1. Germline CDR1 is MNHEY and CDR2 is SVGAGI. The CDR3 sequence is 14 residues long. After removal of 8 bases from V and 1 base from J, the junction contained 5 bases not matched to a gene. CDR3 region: CASCHRGRNTEAFF. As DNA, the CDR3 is TGTGCCAGCTGCCACAGGGGGCGGAACACTGAAGCTTTCTTT.

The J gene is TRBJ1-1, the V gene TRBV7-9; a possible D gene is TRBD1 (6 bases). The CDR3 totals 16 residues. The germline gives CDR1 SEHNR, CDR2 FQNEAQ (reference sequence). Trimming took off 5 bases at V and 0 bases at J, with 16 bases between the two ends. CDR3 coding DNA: TGTGCCAGCAGCCAACAGTTGGGACATATGAACACTGAAGCTTTCTTT. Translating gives CASSQQLGHMNTEAFF. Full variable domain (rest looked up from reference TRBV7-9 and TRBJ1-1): DTGVSQNPRHKITKRGQNVTFRCDPISEHNRLYWYRQTLGQGPEFLTYFQNEAQLEKSRLLSDRFSAERPKGSFSTLEIQRTEQGDSAMYLCASSQQLGHMNTEAFFGQGTRLTVV.

The CDR3, as DNA: TGTGCCAGCAGTTCCCAGGGGGCAGGCGTCCTGACTTTC. This encodes CASSSQGAGVLTF. The V call is TRBV28, the J call TRBJ2-6; the match to TRBD1 covers 8 bases. This CDR3 has 13 residues. The germline CDR1 and CDR2 sequences are MDHEN and SYDVKM. J gave up 12 bases and V 4 bases, and 5 bases lay outside the gene matches.